This TCR beta chain was identified during a study of blood T cell repertoires in COVID-19. In the study overall: COVID-19 samples, acute and convalescent, were from the United States, Italy and Spain. Sources were T cells, B-cell-depleted T cells, or PBMCs; the material itself was cDNA or gDNA.

Germline CDR1 MGHRA, CDR2 YSYEKL. V was trimmed by 3 bases and J by 5 bases, leaving 22 bases between them. The CDR3 runs to 17 residues. In the original analysis: From reference gene primer amplification, estimates of nucleated cell counts were derived. Data came from immunoSEQ multiplex PCR; TCRdb stores just in-frame clones and leaves some out. D and trimming come from the DNA, and the V and J calls and clone size come from that table. The sample records about 75,000 clones, more than 75% being singletons. This rearrangement joins TRBV4-1 to TRBJ2-5; weak D call: TRBD2 (6 bases). The source is a human donor in a cohort sampled during active COVID-19. Sequencing was done on a sample of peripheral blood. The DNA for the CDR3 is TGCGCCAGCAGCCAGGGTCCCGGGACTTTCCTGGGGGAGACCCAGTACTTC. Translation gives CASSQGPGTFLGETQYF.